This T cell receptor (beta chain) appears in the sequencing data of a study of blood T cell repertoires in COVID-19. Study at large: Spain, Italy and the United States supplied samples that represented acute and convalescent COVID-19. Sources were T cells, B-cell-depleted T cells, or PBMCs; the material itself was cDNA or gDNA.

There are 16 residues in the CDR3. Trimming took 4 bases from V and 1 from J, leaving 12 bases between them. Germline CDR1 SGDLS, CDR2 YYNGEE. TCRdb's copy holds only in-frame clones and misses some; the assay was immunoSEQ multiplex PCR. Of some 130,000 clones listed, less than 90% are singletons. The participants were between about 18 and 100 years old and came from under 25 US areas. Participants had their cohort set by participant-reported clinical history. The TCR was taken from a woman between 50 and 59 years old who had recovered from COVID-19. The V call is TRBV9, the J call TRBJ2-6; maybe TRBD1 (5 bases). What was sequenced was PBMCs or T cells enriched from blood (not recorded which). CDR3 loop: CASSSTPGSGANVLTF. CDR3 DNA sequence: TGTGCCAGCAGCTCGACACCAGGGTCTGGGGCCAACGTCCTGACTTTC.